The 24 T cell receptor beta chains in this list originate from one sample, sequenced in a study of blood T cell repertoires in COVID-19. Only in-frame clones appear in the TCRdb table, and some are missing; sequencing was by immunoSEQ multiplex PCR. The sample consists of 200,000 to 250,000 clones, roughly 80% of them appearing once. Sequenced sample: peripheral blood. Receptors originate from a woman aged 55 to 70 with acute or convalescent COVID-19.

V is TRBV21-1 and J is TRBJ1-1; the D segment call TRBD1 is taken from the table without a DNA check. TRBV21-1 is a recognized pseudogene. The length of the CDR3 is 18 residues. The CDR3 sequence: CASSKSARGRAENTEAFF. CDR3 sequence (DNA): TGTGCCAGCAGCAAATCCGCTAGGGGGCGAGCGGAGAACACTGAAGCTTTCTTT.

This clone is a singleton in its sample. The chain couples TRBV12-3 or TRBV12-4 to TRBJ1-3; perhaps TRBD1 as D (5 bases). The CDR3 length is 12 residues. V was clipped by 6 bases and J by 2 bases, with 5 bases between them. In nucleotides, the CDR3 is TGTGCCAGCAGAGGGGCTGGAAACACCATATATTTT. Its protein product is CASRGAGNTIYF.

The chain links TRBV5-5 to TRBJ2-5, with 7 positions matching TRBD1. V trimming: 1 base; J trimming: 3 bases; junction bases outside the gene matches: 3. This CDR3 spans 14 amino acids. CDR1 SGHKS and CDR2 YYEKEE come from the germline V gene (reference sequence). The CDR3 nucleotides read TGTGCCAGCAGCTTGCGGACAGGAAAAGAGACCCAGTACTTC. It codes for CASSLRTGKETQYF.

The rearrangement links TRBV29-1 to TRBJ2-5, with 7 bases fitting TRBD1. CDR1 and CDR2 (germline): SQVTM, ANQGSEA. J lost 1 base, V lost 7 bases, and 6 bases had no gene match. This CDR3 spans 13 amino acids. The CDR3 nucleotides read TGCAGCGAGGCGACAGGGCTCCAAGAGACCCAGTACTTC. Its protein product is CSEATGLQETQYF. Complete variable domain (other parts from reference TRBV29-1 and TRBJ2-5): SAVISQKPSRDICQRGTSLTIQCQVDSQVTMMFWYRQQPGQSLTLIATANQGSEATYESGFVIDKFPISRPNLTFSTLTVSNMSPEDSSIYLCSEATGLQETQYFGPGTRLLVL.

The chain employs TRBV7-8 and TRBJ1-1; D is unresolved. The V end lost 1 base, the J end lost 5 bases, and 11 bases lay between the germline ends. CDR1 is SGHVS and CDR2 is FQNEAQ in the germline V gene. CDR3 length: 14 amino acids. CDR3 sequence (DNA): TGTGCCAGCAGCTTAGTGCTGGAGGGAACTGAAGCTTTCTTT. Encoded protein: CASSLVLEGTEAFF. Full variable domain (rest looked up from reference TRBV7-8 and TRBJ1-1): GAGVSQSPRYKVAKRGQDVALRCDPISGHVSLFWYQQALGQGPEFLTYFQNEAQLDKSGLPSDRFFAERPEGSVSTLKIQRTQQEDSAVYLCASSLVLEGTEAFFGQGTRLTVV.

CDR3 DNA sequence: TGTGCCAGCACATCGTACACCCTCAGAGGGACAGAGAATTCTGGGGGCTACACCTTC. Amino acid sequence: CASTSYTLRGTENSGGYTF. This chain uses TRBV28 with TRBJ1-2; 7 bases are a match to TRBD1. Germline CDR1 reads MDHEN; CDR2 reads SYDVKM. There are 19 residues in the CDR3. After removal of 7 bases from V and 8 bases from J, the junction contained 28 bases not matched to a gene.

In the case of this clone: The same CDR3 is also encoded by other DNA sequences in this sample. This sequence joins TRBV19 and TRBJ2-7; the D gene is possibly TRBD1 (5 bases). The ends were cut back, 3 bases at V and 4 bases at J, with 10 bases in the middle. In germline, CDR1 is LNHDA, CDR2 SQIVND (reference sequence). This CDR3 is built from 13 residues. CDR3 DNA: TGTGCCAGTAGTATGGGTCAGGGTTACGAGCAGTACTTC. Translation: CASSMGQGYEQYF.

The chain employs TRBV15 and TRBJ1-3; 8 positions match TRBD1. CDR1 LNHNV and CDR2 YYDKDF come from the germline V gene (reference sequence). Trimming at V came to 1 base and at J to 4 bases, leaving 3 bases not matched to a gene. CDR3 length: 15 residues. Written as DNA, the CDR3 is TGTGCCACCAGCAGAGTGGGACAGGTCGGAAACACCATATATTTT. It encodes CATSRVGQVGNTIYF.

V usage is TRBV5-4 and J usage is TRBJ2-1, with 9 positions matching TRBD2. V dropped 1 base and J dropped 3; count of bases not matched to a gene: 8. Looked up from germline, CDR1 is SGHNT and CDR2 is YYREEE (reference sequence). This CDR3 comprises 17 residues. The CDR3 loop reads CASSLRAGGPVYNEQFF. The CDR3 DNA is TGTGCCAGCAGCTTGAGGGCGGGGGGGCCTGTCTACAATGAGCAGTTCTTC.

The rearrangement uses TRBV6-5 and TRBJ2-5; D is possibly TRBD1 (5 bases). The CDR3 is 15 residues long. V lost 5 bases, J lost 5 bases, and 18 bases lay in between. Germline-derived CDR1 and CDR2 are MNHEY and SVGAGI. Here the CDR3 reads CASSPISTETETQYF. The DNA for the CDR3 is TGTGCCAGCAGTCCTATTTCGACAGAAACCGAGACCCAGTACTTC.

V and J are TRBV11-2 and TRBJ1-1; no clear D. Germline CDR1 reads SGHAT; CDR2 reads FQNNGV. The V end lost 4 bases, the J end lost 5 bases, and 14 bases lay between the germline ends. The CDR3 is made up of 14 amino acids. The chain's CDR3 is CASSSLRGRTEAFF. DNA for the CDR3: TGTGCCAGCAGCTCGCTTCGGGGTCGGACTGAAGCTTTCTTT.

V gene TRBV6-2 or TRBV6-3 combines with J gene TRBJ1-5, with 9 bases lining up with TRBD1. The CDR3 contains 17 residues. V lost 2 bases to trimming and J lost 0 bases; unmatched junction nucleotides: 5. Per germline, CDR1 MNHEY and CDR2 SVGEGT. CDR3 bases: TGTGCCAGCAGTTACGGGACAGGGCTATATAGCAATCAGCCCCAGCATTTT. Translation gives CASSYGTGLYSNQPQHF.

V and J are TRBV18 and TRBJ1-1, with D possibly being TRBD1 (5 bases). The CDR3 sequence is 15 residues long. Per the germline V gene, CDR1 is KGHSH and CDR2 is LQKENI. Trimming stripped 3 bases from V and 6 bases from J, with 17 bases between. The CDR3 DNA sequence: TGTGCCAGCTCACCTCGAACCGGGGGTTTCGCTGAAGCTTTCTTT. Protein: CASSPRTGGFAEAFF.

The rearrangement links TRBV4-1 to TRBJ2-7; 10 bases match TRBD2. V lost 2 bases, J lost 3 bases, and 10 bases stayed unmatched. The CDR3 is made up of 17 amino acids. Per germline, CDR1 MGHRA and CDR2 YSYEKL. The DNA for the CDR3 is TGCGCCAGCAGCCAAACGACGCTAGCGGGGGACGACTACGAGCAGTACTTC. Its protein product is CASSQTTLAGDDYEQYF.

The chain is built from TRBV27 and TRBJ1-4; D perhaps matches TRBD1 (5 bases). Trimming removed 6 bases from V and 7 bases from J, with 18 bases in between. CDR1 MNHEY and CDR2 SMNVEV come from the germline V gene (reference sequence). The CDR3 consists of 15 residues. The CDR3 protein is CASSHRSDRGEKLFF. The DNA of the CDR3 is TGTGCCAGCAGCCACAGGAGCGACAGAGGTGAAAAACTGTTTTTT.

This chain joins TRBV19 and TRBJ2-2; 7 bases are shared with TRBD2. V lost 5 bases, J lost 3 bases, and 6 bases stayed unmatched. The CDR3 runs 15 residues. Germline-derived CDR1 and CDR2 are LNHDA and SQIVND (reference sequence). CDR3 sequence: CASSDGTKYTGELFF. The CDR3 region has the DNA TGTGCCAGTAGTGACGGGACTAAATACACCGGGGAGCTGTTTTTT.

This sequence joins TRBV28 and TRBJ2-3; 9 bases map to TRBD2. CDR3 length equals 14 residues. Germline lookup yields CDR1 MDHEN and CDR2 SYDVKM. With 5 bases clipped from V and 8 bases from J, the junction kept 8 bases outside the gene matches. The CDR3 DNA sequence: TGTGCCAGCAGTGGGGGACTAGCTGGTCGTACGCAGTATTTT. Protein sequence: CASSGGLAGRTQYF.

About this clone: The conserved closing phenylalanine or tryptophan is absent in this CDR3, likely reflecting a read error. Because the CDR3's place on the DNA is in doubt, the DNA is left out and the CDR3 is given as listed by TCRdb. This chain joins TRBV7-3 and TRBJ1-6; the table names TRBD1, a call not compared with the DNA. CDR1 is SGHTA and CDR2 is FQGTGA in the germline V gene. 13 amino acids form the CDR3, both terminal residues included. CDR3 sequence reads: CASSLTTIGDTTN.

This sequence joins TRBV5-1 and TRBJ1-6; TRBD1 aligns across 10 bases. CDR1 is SGHRS, CDR2 YFSETQ, per germline. The CDR3 runs 14 residues. Trimming removed 6 bases from V and 10 bases from J; junction bases left unmatched: 7. The CDR3 sequence: CASIRDRGKSPLHF. The DNA for the CDR3 is TGCGCCAGCATCAGGGACAGGGGTAAGTCACCCCTCCACTTT.

This chain links TRBV3-1 (or the pseudogene TRBV3-2) with TRBJ1-1; D gene uncertain. This CDR3 is 13 amino acids long. Trimming shortened V by 1 base and J by 6 bases, and 9 bases separated the two germline ends. CDR1 and CDR2 from the germline V gene are LGHDT and YNNKEL (reference sequence). This chain's CDR3 is CASSQVGRAEAFF. The CDR3, as DNA: TGTGCCAGCAGCCAAGTCGGGAGGGCTGAAGCTTTCTTT.

The chain couples TRBV19 to TRBJ1-2; 10 bases align to TRBD1. In germline, CDR1 is LNHDA, CDR2 SQIVND (reference sequence). There are 16 residues in the CDR3. The trim removed 4 bases at V and 5 bases at J, leaving 10 bases unmatched. The CDR3: CASSTSSGQGSYGYTF. The CDR3 region has the DNA TGTGCCAGTAGTACCTCCTCGGGACAGGGGTCATATGGCTACACCTTC.

This chain connects TRBV6-5 to TRBJ1-1, with D possibly matching TRBD1 (5 bases). This CDR3 contains 13 residues. The ends were cut back, 6 bases at V and 0 bases at J, with 8 bases in the middle. Germline CDR1 is MNHEY and CDR2 is SVGAGI. Written as DNA, the CDR3 is TGTGCCAGCAGAACACAGGTGAACACTGAAGCTTTCTTT. Encoded protein: CASRTQVNTEAFF.

The chain couples TRBV29-1 to TRBJ2-3, with 12 bases that match TRBD2. V lost 4 bases to trimming and J lost 5 bases; unmatched junction nucleotides: 4. Germline V gene sequence: CDR1 SQVTM, CDR2 ANQGSEA. This CDR3 is built from 14 residues. The CDR3 here is CSVASGGAGDTQYF. CDR3 nucleotides: TGCAGCGTTGCTAGCGGGGGGGCGGGAGATACGCAGTATTTT.

V usage is TRBV27 and J usage is TRBJ1-2; unclear D gene. Germline loops: CDR1 MNHEY, CDR2 SMNVEV (reference sequence). Between the trimmed V and J ends, which lost 8 bases and 8 bases, there was a span of 12 bases. The CDR3 extends over 11 amino acids. As DNA, the CDR3 is TGTGCCAGCTTGAGTACTCGAGGCTACACCTTC. Translated: CASLSTRGYTF.